This is a list of T cell receptor beta chains from one sample in a study of radiation and T cells in renal cell carcinoma. Produced via immunoSEQ multiplex PCR; TCRdb's table is partial and in-frame only. The data contain 150,000 to 200,000 clones, about 88% of them singletons. Sequencing was performed on blood, taken from a patient whose treatment included radiotherapy and nephrectomy. Source of these receptors: a woman between 50 and 59 years old with renal cell carcinoma. Each CDR3 is given with its conserved first and last residue.

cdr3_aa j_call v_call
CASSFRTGDDEQYF TRBJ2-7 TRBV6-5
CASSPQGSGANVLTF TRBJ2-6 TRBV7-2
CASSIGWSQPQHF TRBJ1-5 TRBV19
CASSSTSTGGQPQHF TRBJ1-5 TRBV9
CASSLGATARETQYF TRBJ2-5 TRBV7-9
CASSLLGGQGSSTDTQYF TRBJ2-3 TRBV5-6
CASSPQLTYSSYEQYF TRBJ2-7 TRBV5-6
CATITRDRESYSNQPQHF TRBJ1-5 TRBV10-1
CASSGSGTSGALSSYEQYF TRBJ2-7 TRBV19
CASNPLNTEAFF TRBJ1-1 TRBV28
CASTGRPATDGEAFF TRBJ1-1 TRBV13
CASSKRTGGNTGELFF TRBJ2-2 TRBV5-1
CASSIFGGTGELFF TRBJ2-2 TRBV19
CASSFRTNEQFF TRBJ2-1 TRBV5-6
CASSVIGTDTQYF TRBJ2-3 TRBV9
CASNRGTTFYNEQFF TRBJ2-1 TRBV9
CASSAMTSGATDTQYF TRBJ2-3 TRBV5-1
CATYGGMGQPQHF TRBJ1-5 TRBV15
CATSSPGQLSYEQYF TRBJ2-7 TRBV19
CASHSLQDNQPQHF TRBJ1-5 TRBV19
CASSFSLGRYNSPLHF TRBJ1-6 TRBV7-2
CASSLLPAGHGYTF TRBJ1-2 TRBV7-2
CASSQQGPLSF TRBJ2-7 TRBV4-3
CASSLGSANQPQHF TRBJ1-5 TRBV7-2
CASTAEQLGATNEKLFF TRBJ1-4 TRBV2
CASSLGDFVYEQYF TRBJ2-7 TRBV5-1
CASSGTDRTVAGGNIQYF TRBJ2-4 TRBV5-1
CASSRADRGGTEAFF TRBJ1-1 TRBV4-1
CASSRPPSGGASGTQYF TRBJ2-3 TRBV5-8
CASSVGLSSNQPQHF TRBJ1-5 TRBV9
CAWSVQTNTEAFF TRBJ1-1 TRBV30
CATQFLGGGPAEQYF TRBJ2-7 TRBV6-1
CASSLDPRSSSYNSPLHF TRBJ1-6 TRBV7-8
CASSPWTGDTTNTEAFF TRBJ1-1 TRBV18
CASSLDGLSSETQYF TRBJ2-5 TRBV7-9
CSVRPGVNTEAFF TRBJ1-1 TRBV29-1
CASSQDTWRRGSNQPQHF TRBJ1-5 TRBV4-1
CASSFFGLNEKLFF TRBJ1-4 TRBV5-1
CASSDGTPALYYGYTF TRBJ1-2 TRBV25-1
CASSSGQGNEKLFF TRBJ1-4 TRBV19
CASSPAYSQTYEQYF TRBJ2-7 TRBV5-4
CASSPVPRGVATYEQYF TRBJ2-7 TRBV7-9
CASSRVRGYGYTF TRBJ1-2 TRBV7-3
CASRAGGPDTEAFF TRBJ1-1 TRBV19
CASSLWGRQETQYF TRBJ2-5 TRBV5-4
CASSETGTATGELFF TRBJ2-2 TRBV5-6
CASSLRVQETQYF TRBJ2-5 TRBV11-1
CASSLLAGGYTDTQYF TRBJ2-3 TRBV5-8
CASNRQGVTEAFF TRBJ1-1 TRBV6-5
CASSSGQGSYNSPLHF TRBJ1-6 TRBV9
CASSFPGPPRMTQYF TRBJ2-3 TRBV11-1